This T cell receptor (beta chain) is drawn from a study of identical twins. The study's findings and limits: It was possible that invariant MAIT and iNKT cells partly confounded the zero-insertion analyses.

On this clonotype itself: The antigen is not known.

This CDR3 is 14 amino acids long. Germline CDR1 is MDHEN and CDR2 is SYDVKM. With 1 base clipped from V and 8 bases from J, the junction kept 3 bases outside the gene matches. Healthy Caucasians, and only they, were the donors. TCRdb redid the calling of the 5' RACE reads with MiXCR, one entry per CDR3 protein. Seen here are about 280,000 distinct CDR3 sequences, under 9.5% observed once, and the top ten hold approximately 2.1%. These same records also appear under a second study, on yellow fever vaccine responses in identical twins.

The rearrangement uses TRBV28 and TRBJ2-1; 9 nucleotides match TRBD2. The sequencing sample was made of memory (CD45RO+) T cells sorted from blood. The sequence came from a woman between 18 and 30 years old in good health. CDR3: CASSLSAGGHEQFF. CDR3 DNA sequence: TGTGCCAGCAGTTTATCGGCGGGGGGGCATGAGCAGTTCTTC. Combining the CDR3 with reference TRBV28 and TRBJ2-1 gives the whole variable domain DVKVTQSSRYLVKRTGEKVFLECVQDMDHENMFWYRQDPGLGLRLIYFSYDVKMKEKGDIPEGYSVSREKKERFSLILESASTNQTSMYLCASSLSAGGHEQFFGPGTRLTVL.